Detailed here is one T cell receptor beta chain. Patients picked for sequencing had shown CD8+CD57+ cell expansion detected by flow cytometry. Germline V gene lookup returns CDR1 SNHLY and CDR2 FYNNEI. The CDR3 is made up of 13 amino acids. The sample is drawn from a study of CD8+CD57+ T cells in acquired aplastic anemia. The TCR beta profiling, which covered VDJ combination and CDR3 sequence, was carried out using genomic DNA as the template. From the reads, TCRdb called clonotypes with MiXCR, one entry per CDR3 protein. The table records about 260,000 distinct CDR3 sequences, around 82% of them present only once.

This chain joins TRBV2 and TRBJ2-3; a possible D gene is TRBD2 (5 bases). The sequence was collected from a human donor with aplastic anemia. The sample was sorted CD4+, CD8+, or CD8+CD57+ T cells (not recorded which) from PBMCs. The CDR3 nucleotides are TGTAGCAGCTTAGACGGGGGCACAGATACGCAGTATTTT. It translates to CSSLDGGTDTQYF.